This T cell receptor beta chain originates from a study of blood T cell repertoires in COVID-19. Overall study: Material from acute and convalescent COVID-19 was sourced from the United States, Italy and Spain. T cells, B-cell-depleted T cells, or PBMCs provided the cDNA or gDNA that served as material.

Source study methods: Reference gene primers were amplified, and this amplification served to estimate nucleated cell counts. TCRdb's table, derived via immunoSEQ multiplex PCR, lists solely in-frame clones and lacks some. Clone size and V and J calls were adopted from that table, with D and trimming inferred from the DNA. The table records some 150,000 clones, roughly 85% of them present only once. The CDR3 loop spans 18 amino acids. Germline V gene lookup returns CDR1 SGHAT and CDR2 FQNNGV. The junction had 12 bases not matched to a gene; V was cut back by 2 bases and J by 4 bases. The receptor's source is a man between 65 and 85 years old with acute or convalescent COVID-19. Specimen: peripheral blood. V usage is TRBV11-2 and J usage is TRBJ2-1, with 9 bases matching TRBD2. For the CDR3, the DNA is TGTGCCAGCAGCTTAAGTCTAGCGGGGCCCCCGGGATACAATGAGCAGTTCTTC. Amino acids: CASSLSLAGPPGYNEQFF.